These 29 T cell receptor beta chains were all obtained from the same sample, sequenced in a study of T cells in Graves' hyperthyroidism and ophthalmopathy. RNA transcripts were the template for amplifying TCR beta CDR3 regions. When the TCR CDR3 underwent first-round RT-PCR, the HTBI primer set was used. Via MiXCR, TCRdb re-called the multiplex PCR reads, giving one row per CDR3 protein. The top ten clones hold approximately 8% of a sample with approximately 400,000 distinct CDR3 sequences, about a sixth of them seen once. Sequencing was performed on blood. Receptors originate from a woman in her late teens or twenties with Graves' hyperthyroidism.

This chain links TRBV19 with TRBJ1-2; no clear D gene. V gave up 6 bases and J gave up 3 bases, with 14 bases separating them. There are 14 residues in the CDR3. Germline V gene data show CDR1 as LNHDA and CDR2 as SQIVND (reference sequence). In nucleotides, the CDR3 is TGTGCCAGTAGCTCAGCGCCCGGTTACTATGGCTACACCTTC. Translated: CASSSAPGYYGYTF.

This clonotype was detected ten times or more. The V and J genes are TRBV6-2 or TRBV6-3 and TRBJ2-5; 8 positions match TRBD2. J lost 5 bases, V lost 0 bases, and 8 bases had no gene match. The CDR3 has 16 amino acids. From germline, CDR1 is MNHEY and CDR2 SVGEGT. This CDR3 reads CASSYSFRGGLETQYF. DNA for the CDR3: TGTGCCAGCAGTTACTCGTTTCGGGGGGGCCTGGAGACCCAGTACTTC.

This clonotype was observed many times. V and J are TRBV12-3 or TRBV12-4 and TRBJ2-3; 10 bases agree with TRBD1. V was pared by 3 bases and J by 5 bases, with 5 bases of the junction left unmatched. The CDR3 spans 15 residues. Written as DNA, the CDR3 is TGTGCCAGCAGTTTGGAGACAGGGGGCAAAGATACGCAGTATTTT. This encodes CASSLETGGKDTQYF.

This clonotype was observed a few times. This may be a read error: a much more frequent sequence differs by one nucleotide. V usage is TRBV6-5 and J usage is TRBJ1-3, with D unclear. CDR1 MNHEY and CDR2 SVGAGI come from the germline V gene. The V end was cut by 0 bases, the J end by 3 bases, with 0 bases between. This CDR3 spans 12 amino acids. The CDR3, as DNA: TGTGCCAGCAGTTACTCTGGAAACACCATATATTTT. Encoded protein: CASSYSGNTIYF.

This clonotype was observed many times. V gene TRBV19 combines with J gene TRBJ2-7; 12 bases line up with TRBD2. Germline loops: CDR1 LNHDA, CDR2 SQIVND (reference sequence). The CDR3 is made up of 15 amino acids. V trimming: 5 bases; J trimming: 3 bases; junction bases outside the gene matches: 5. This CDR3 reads CASSSMTSGSYEQYF. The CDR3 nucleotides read TGTGCCAGTAGTTCGATGACTAGCGGGAGCTACGAGCAGTACTTC.

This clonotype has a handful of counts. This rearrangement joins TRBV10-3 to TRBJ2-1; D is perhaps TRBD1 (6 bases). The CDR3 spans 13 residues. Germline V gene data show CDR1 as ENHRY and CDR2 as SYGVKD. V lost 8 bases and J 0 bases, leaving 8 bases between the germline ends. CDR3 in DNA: TGTGCCATCCAGACAGGCTCCTACAATGAGCAGTTCTTC. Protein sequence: CAIQTGSYNEQFF.

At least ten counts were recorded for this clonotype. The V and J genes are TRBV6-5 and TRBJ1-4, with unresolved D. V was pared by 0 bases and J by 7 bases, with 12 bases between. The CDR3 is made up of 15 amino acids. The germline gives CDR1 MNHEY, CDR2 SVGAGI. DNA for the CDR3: TGTGCCAGCAGTTACTCCCCGGGGTTCGGTGAAAAACTGTTTTTT. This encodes CASSYSPGFGEKLFF.

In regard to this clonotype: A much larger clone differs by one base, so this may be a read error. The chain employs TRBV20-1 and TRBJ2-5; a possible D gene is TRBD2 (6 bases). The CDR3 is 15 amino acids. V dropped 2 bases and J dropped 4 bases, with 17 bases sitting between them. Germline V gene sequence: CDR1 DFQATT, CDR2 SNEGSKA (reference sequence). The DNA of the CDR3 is TGCAGTGCTAGAACTGGGCGGGGCCGGGCAGAGACCCAGTACTTC. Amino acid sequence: CSARTGRGRAETQYF.

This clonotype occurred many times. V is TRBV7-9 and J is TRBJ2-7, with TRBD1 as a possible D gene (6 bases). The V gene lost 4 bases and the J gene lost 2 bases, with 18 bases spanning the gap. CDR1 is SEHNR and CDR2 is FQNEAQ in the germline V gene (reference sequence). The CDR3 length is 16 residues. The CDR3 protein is CASSSQGEGSTYEQYF. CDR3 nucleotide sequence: TGTGCCAGCAGCTCACAGGGAGAAGGTAGTACCTACGAGCAGTACTTC.

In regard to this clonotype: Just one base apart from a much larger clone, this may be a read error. The CDR3 DNA sequence: TGCGCCAGCAGCTTGGAGAGGGCGGGGCCCTACACCTTC. Translated: CASSLERAGPYTF. The chain employs TRBV5-1 and TRBJ1-2, with a weak D call TRBD1 (5 bases). The V and J ends lost 0 bases and 10 bases respectively, with 13 bases between them. There are 13 residues in the CDR3. Per germline, CDR1 SGHRS and CDR2 YFSETQ.

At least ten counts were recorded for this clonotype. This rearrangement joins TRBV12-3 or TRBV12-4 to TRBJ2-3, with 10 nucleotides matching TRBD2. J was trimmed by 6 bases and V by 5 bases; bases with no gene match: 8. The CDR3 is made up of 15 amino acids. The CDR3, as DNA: TGTGCCAGCAGTCCACCAGCGGGGGGGCCGGATACGCAGTATTTT. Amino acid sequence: CASSPPAGGPDTQYF.

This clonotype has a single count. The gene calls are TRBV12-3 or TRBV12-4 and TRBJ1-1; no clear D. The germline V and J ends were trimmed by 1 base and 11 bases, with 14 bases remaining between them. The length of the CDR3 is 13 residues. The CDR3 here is CASSLGARREAFF. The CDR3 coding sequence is TGTGCCAGCAGTTTAGGGGCCCGGCGGGAGGCTTTCTTT.

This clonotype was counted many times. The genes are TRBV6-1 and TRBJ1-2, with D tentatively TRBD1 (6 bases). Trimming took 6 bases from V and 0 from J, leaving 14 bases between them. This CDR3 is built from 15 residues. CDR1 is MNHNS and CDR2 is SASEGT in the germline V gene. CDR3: CASRRQEEANYGYTF. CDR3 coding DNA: TGTGCCAGCAGGAGACAGGAGGAAGCTAACTATGGCTACACCTTC.

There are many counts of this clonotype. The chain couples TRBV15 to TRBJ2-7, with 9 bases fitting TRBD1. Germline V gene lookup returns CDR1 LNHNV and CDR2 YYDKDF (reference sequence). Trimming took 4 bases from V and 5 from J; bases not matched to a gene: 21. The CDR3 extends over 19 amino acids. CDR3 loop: CATSITGGGEAGLWHEQYF. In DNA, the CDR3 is TGTGCCACCAGCATTACAGGGGGCGGGGAAGCGGGACTATGGCACGAGCAGTACTTC.

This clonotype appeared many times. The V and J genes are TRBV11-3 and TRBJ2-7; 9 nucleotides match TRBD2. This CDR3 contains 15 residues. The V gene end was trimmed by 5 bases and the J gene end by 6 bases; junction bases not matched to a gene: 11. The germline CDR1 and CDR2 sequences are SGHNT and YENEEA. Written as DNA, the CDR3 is TGTGCCAGCAGCGGTGGGGCTAGCGGGACGGCCGAGCAGTACTTC. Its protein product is CASSGGASGTAEQYF.

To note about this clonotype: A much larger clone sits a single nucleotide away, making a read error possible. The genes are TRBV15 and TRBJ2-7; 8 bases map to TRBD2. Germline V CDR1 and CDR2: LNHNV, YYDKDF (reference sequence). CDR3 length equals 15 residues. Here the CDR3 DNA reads TGTGCCACCGGCAGAGATTCGGGGGGGGCCTACGAGCAGTACTTC. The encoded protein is CATGRDSGGAYEQYF.

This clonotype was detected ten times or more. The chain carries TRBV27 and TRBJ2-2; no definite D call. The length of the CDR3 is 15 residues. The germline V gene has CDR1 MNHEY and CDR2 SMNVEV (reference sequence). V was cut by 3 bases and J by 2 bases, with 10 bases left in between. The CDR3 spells CASSLEQINTGELFF. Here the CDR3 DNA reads TGTGCCAGCAGTTTGGAACAGATTAACACCGGGGAGCTGTTTTTT.

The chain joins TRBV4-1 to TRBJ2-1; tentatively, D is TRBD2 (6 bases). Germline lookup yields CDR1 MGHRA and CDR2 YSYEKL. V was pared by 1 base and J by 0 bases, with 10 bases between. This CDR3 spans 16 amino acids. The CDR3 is CASSQVLSGSYNEQFF. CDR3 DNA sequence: TGCGCCAGCAGCCAAGTACTTAGCGGCTCCTACAATGAGCAGTTCTTC.

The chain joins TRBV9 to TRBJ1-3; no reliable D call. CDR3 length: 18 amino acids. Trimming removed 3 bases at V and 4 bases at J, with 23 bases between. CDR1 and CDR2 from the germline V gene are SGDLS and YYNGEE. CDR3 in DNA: TGTGCCAGCAGCGCCAACCCCTCGGCCCACCAAGGAGGAAACACCATATATTTT. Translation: CASSANPSAHQGGNTIYF.

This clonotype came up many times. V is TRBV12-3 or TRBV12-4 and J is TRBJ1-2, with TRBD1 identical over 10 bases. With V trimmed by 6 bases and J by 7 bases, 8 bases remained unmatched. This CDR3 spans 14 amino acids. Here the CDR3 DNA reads TGTGCCAGCAGGCTCGGACAGGGGGGCCTTGGCTACACCTTC. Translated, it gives CASRLGQGGLGYTF.

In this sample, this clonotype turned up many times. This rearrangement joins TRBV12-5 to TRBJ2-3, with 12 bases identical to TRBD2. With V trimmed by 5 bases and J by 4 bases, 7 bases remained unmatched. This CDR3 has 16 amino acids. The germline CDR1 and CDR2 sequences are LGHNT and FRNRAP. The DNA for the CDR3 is TGTGCTAGTGGTCCGACTAGCGGGAGAGGTGCAGATACGCAGTATTTT. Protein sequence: CASGPTSGRGADTQYF.

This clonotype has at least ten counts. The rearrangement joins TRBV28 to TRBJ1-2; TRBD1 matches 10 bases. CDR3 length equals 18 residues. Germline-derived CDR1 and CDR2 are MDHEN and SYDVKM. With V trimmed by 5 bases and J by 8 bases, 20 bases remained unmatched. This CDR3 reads CASSPSGTGEFPPGGYTF. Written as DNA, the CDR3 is TGTGCCAGCAGTCCCTCCGGGACAGGGGAATTCCCCCCTGGAGGCTACACCTTC.

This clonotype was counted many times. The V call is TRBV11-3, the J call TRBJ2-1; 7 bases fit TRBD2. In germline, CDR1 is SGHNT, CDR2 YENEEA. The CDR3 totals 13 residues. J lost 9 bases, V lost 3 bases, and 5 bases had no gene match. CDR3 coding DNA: TGTGCCAGCAGCTTCGGGACGGGGGGTGAGCAGTTCTTC. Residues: CASSFGTGGEQFF.

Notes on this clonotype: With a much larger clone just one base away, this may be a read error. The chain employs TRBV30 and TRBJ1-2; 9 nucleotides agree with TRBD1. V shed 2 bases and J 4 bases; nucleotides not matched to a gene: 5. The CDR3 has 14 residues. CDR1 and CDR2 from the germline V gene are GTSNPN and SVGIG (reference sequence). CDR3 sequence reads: CAWSIGTGLYGYTF. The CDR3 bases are TGTGCCTGGAGTATCGGGACAGGGCTCTATGGCTACACCTTC. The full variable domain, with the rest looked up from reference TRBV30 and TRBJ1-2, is SQTIHQWPATLVQPVGSPLSLECTVEGTSNPNLYWYRQAAGRGLQLLFYSVGIGQISSEVPQNLSASRPQDRQFILSSKKLLLSDSGFYLCAWSIGTGLYGYTFGSGTRLTVV.

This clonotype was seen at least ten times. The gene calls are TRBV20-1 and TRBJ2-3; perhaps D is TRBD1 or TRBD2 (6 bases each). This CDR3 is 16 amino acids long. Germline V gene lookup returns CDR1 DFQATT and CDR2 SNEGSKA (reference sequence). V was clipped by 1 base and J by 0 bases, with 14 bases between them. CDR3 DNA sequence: TGCAGTGCTAGAGTCTTAACGGGGGCGAGCACAGATACGCAGTATTTT. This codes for CSARVLTGASTDTQYF.

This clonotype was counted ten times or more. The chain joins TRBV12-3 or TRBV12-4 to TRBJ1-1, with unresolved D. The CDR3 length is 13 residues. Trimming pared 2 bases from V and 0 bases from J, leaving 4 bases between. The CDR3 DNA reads TGTGCCAGCAGTTTATCGCTGAACACTGAAGCTTTCTTT. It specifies CASSLSLNTEAFF.

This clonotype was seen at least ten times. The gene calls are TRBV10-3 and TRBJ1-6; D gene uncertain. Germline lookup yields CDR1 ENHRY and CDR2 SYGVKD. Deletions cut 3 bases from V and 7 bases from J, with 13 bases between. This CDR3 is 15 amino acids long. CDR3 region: CAISERQEGNSPLHF. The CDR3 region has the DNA TGTGCCATCAGTGAACGGCAGGAGGGCAATTCACCCCTCCACTTT.

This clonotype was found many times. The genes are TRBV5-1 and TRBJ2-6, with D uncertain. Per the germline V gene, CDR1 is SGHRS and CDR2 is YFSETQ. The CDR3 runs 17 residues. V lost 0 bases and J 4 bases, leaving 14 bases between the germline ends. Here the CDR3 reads CASSLELAALGANVLTF. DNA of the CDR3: TGCGCCAGCAGCTTGGAATTGGCGGCGCTCGGGGCCAACGTCCTGACTTTC. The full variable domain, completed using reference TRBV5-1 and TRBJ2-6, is KAGVTQTPRYLIKTRGQQVTLSCSPISGHRSVSWYQQTPGQGLQFLFEYFSETQRNKGNFPGRFSGRQFSNSRSEMNVSTLELGDSALYLCASSLELAALGANVLTFGAGSRLTVL.

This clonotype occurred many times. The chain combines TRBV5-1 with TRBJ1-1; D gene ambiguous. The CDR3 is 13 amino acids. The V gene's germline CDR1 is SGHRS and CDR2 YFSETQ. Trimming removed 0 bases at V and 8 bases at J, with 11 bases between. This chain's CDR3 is CASSLAGRYEAFF. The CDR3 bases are TGCGCCAGCAGCTTGGCCGGACGGTACGAAGCTTTCTTT.